These 20 T cell receptor beta chains came from one sample sequenced in a study of T cells in Graves' hyperthyroidism and ophthalmopathy. RNA transcripts were the template for amplifying TCR beta CDR3 regions. The study used the HTBI primer set for a first-round RT-PCR of the TCR CDR3. TCRdb analysed the multiplex PCR reads with MiXCR anew, one entry per CDR3 protein. The sample records approximately 530,000 distinct CDR3 sequences, 16% being singletons. Sequenced sample: blood. Receptors originate from a woman aged 18-29 years with Graves' hyperthyroidism.

The sample holds many counts of this clonotype. V usage is TRBV11-2 and J usage is TRBJ2-1; D might be TRBD1 or TRBD2, each matching 7 bases. V lost 1 base and J lost 4, with 20 bases in between. The CDR3 contains 18 residues. Germline V lookup: CDR1 SGHAT, CDR2 FQNNGV. The CDR3 loop reads CASSLGLGRGRVYNEQFF. The DNA for the CDR3 is TGTGCCAGCAGCTTAGGGTTGGGGAGGGGGCGCGTTTACAATGAGCAGTTCTTC.

This clonotype has ten or more counts. The chain is built from TRBV14 and TRBJ1-1; D not resolved. This CDR3 has 15 residues. Germline CDR1 reads SGHDN; CDR2 reads FVKESK. V lost 5 bases and J 4 bases, leaving 17 bases between the germline ends. The CDR3 sequence: CASSTPGTWGTEAFF. The DNA of the CDR3 is TGTGCCAGCAGCACACCAGGTACATGGGGCACTGAAGCTTTCTTT. The whole variable domain, filled in from reference TRBV14 and TRBJ1-1, reads EAGVTQFPSHSVIEKGQTVTLRCDPISGHDNLYWYRRVMGKEIKFLLHFVKESKQDESGMPNNRFLAERTGGTYSTLKVQPAELEDSGVYFCASSTPGTWGTEAFFGQGTRLTVV.

This clonotype was detected ten times or more. The rearrangement uses TRBV27 and TRBJ2-3; D is ambiguous. CDR3 size: 16 residues. The germline CDR1 and CDR2 sequences are MNHEY and SMNVEV (reference sequence). Trimming took off 6 bases at V and 2 bases at J, with 18 bases between the two ends. This CDR3 reads CASSPRLGIFTDTQYF. CDR3 sequence (DNA): TGTGCCAGCAGCCCTCGATTAGGGATCTTCACAGATACGCAGTATTTT.

This chain connects TRBV12-3 or TRBV12-4 to TRBJ1-1, with TRBD1 as a possible D gene (5 bases). The V end was cut by 3 bases, the J end by 5 bases, with 13 bases between. The CDR3 consists of 14 residues. CDR3 residues: CASSFDGAGTEAFF. The CDR3 coding sequence is TGTGCCAGCAGTTTTGACGGGGCGGGGACTGAAGCTTTCTTT.

This clonotype was detected only a few times. The J gene is TRBJ2-1, the V gene TRBV29-1; TRBD2 matches at 12 bases. This CDR3 has 14 amino acids. The germline V gene encodes CDR1 SQVTM and CDR2 ANQGSEA. The junction had 5 bases not matched to a gene; V was cut back by 5 bases and J by 6 bases. The CDR3 sequence is CSVSLAGGPNEQFF. The CDR3 region has the DNA TGCAGCGTTTCCCTAGCGGGAGGGCCCAATGAGCAGTTCTTC.

This clonotype was observed many times. The V call is TRBV28, the J call TRBJ1-4; 7 nucleotides match TRBD1. V lost 5 bases, J lost 7 bases, and 7 bases stayed unmatched. The CDR3 extends over 14 amino acids. Germline assignment: CDR1 MDHEN and CDR2 SYDVKM. The CDR3 is CASSRQGAGEKLFF. CDR3 bases: TGTGCCAGCAGTCGACAGGGTGCGGGTGAAAAACTGTTTTTT.

The J gene is TRBJ2-1, the V gene TRBV20-1, with 7 bases aligning to TRBD2. From germline, CDR1 is DFQATT and CDR2 SNEGSKA (reference sequence). The CDR3 is 13 residues long. Germline trimming cut 6 bases from V and 8 bases from J; bases unmatched to any gene: 10. CDR3 residues: CSAIAAGDDEQFF. The CDR3 DNA follows: TGCAGTGCGATTGCCGCGGGGGACGATGAGCAGTTCTTC.

This clonotype was picked up many times. The rearrangement uses TRBV7-2 and TRBJ1-4; D perhaps matches TRBD1 (6 bases). The germline V gene has CDR1 SGHTA and CDR2 FQGNSA. Trimming left V 2 bases short and J 4 bases short, with 17 bases between. CDR3 length: 17 amino acids. Here the CDR3 reads CASSLLSRGRGNEKLFF. The DNA of the CDR3 is TGTGCCAGCAGCTTATTATCTCGGGGGCGCGGTAATGAAAAACTGTTTTTT.

J is TRBJ1-2 and V is TRBV6-1; the D is unclear. Germline CDR1 MNHNS, CDR2 SASEGT. V was shortened by 1 base and J by 7 bases, with 10 bases between the two germline ends. The CDR3 has 13 amino acids. The chain's CDR3 is CASSEVTGSGYTF. The CDR3 bases are TGTGCCAGCAGTGAAGTAACGGGCAGTGGCTACACCTTC.

The CDR3 spells CSVAGEGYEQYF. DNA of the CDR3: TGCAGCGTTGCGGGAGAAGGCTACGAGCAGTACTTC. This chain joins TRBV29-1 and TRBJ2-7; TRBD2 is a possible D gene (6 bases). The CDR3 length is 12 residues. Germline CDR1 SQVTM, CDR2 ANQGSEA. V lost 4 bases and J 3 bases, leaving 10 bases between the germline ends.

There are many counts of this clonotype. The rearrangement uses TRBV27 and TRBJ2-3; 8 bases match TRBD2. With V trimmed by 7 bases and J by 0 bases, 6 bases remained unmatched. CDR1 and CDR2 from the germline V gene are MNHEY and SMNVEV (reference sequence). The CDR3 is made up of 15 amino acids. The CDR3 bases are TGTGCCAGCACCAGTAGCGGGGTTAGCACAGATACGCAGTATTTT. Translating it yields CASTSSGVSTDTQYF.

The sample holds many counts of this clonotype. The gene calls are TRBV28 and TRBJ2-1; 11 bases map to TRBD1. Looked up from germline, CDR1 is MDHEN and CDR2 is SYDVKM. V was clipped by 5 bases and J by 6 bases; unmatched bases: 3. The CDR3 runs 14 residues. CDR3 sequence reads: CASSRGQGANEQFF. As DNA, the CDR3 is TGTGCCAGCAGTCGAGGACAGGGGGCCAATGAGCAGTTCTTC.

This clonotype was counted many times. CDR3 amino acids: CASSLGGGRPTTGNEQFF. CDR3 bases: TGCGCCAGCAGCTTGGGGGGCGGGAGGCCCACGACAGGCAATGAGCAGTTCTTC. J is TRBJ2-1 and V is TRBV5-1; 8 bases fit TRBD2. From germline, CDR1 is SGHRS and CDR2 YFSETQ. The trim removed 0 bases at V and 6 bases at J, leaving 14 bases unmatched. This CDR3 is built from 18 residues. The variable domain in full, with the rest retrieved from reference TRBV5-1 and TRBJ2-1, is KAGVTQTPRYLIKTRGQQVTLSCSPISGHRSVSWYQQTPGQGLQFLFEYFSETQRNKGNFPGRFSGRQFSNSRSEMNVSTLELGDSALYLCASSLGGGRPTTGNEQFFGPGTRLTVL.

This clonotype was found a few times. The rearrangement links TRBV20-1 to TRBJ2-3; 12 bases are shared with TRBD1. The CDR3 sequence is 14 residues long. J lost 4 bases, V lost 3 bases, and 2 bases had no gene match. The germline CDR1 and CDR2 sequences are DFQATT and SNEGSKA (reference sequence). This chain's CDR3 is CSARGQGAADTQYF. The CDR3 DNA reads TGCAGTGCTAGGGGACAGGGGGCCGCAGATACGCAGTATTTT.

In this sample, this clonotype turned up many times. The chain joins TRBV11-2 to TRBJ2-1; no definite D call. The germline gives CDR1 SGHAT, CDR2 FQNNGV. This CDR3 is built from 14 residues. Trimming removed 0 bases from V and 6 bases from J, with 9 bases in between. The CDR3 DNA reads as TGTGCCAGCAGCTTAGATATGGGGTCCAATGAGCAGTTCTTC. It encodes CASSLDMGSNEQFF.

The chain combines TRBV29-1 with TRBJ2-4, with 11 bases aligning to TRBD2. The CDR3 covers 12 residues. J lost 6 bases, V lost 7 bases, and 2 bases had no gene match. Per germline, CDR1 SQVTM and CDR2 ANQGSEA. The CDR3 DNA reads as TGCAGCGCAGGGACTAGCGGAAACATTCAGTACTTC. Its translation is CSAGTSGNIQYF. The whole variable domain, filled in from reference TRBV29-1 and TRBJ2-4, reads SAVISQKPSRDICQRGTSLTIQCQVDSQVTMMFWYRQQPGQSLTLIATANQGSEATYESGFVIDKFPISRPNLTFSTLTVSNMSPEDSSIYLCSAGTSGNIQYFGAGTRLSVL.

The V call is TRBV5-1, the J call TRBJ2-1, with 7 bases identical to TRBD1. The CDR3 spans 15 residues. Germline CDR1 and CDR2: SGHRS and YFSETQ. V shed 4 bases, J shed 7 bases, and the junction held 11 bases outside the gene matches. As DNA, the CDR3 is TGCGCCAGCAGCCCAGGACAGGCCGCCTCGAATGAGCAGTTCTTC. This sequence encodes CASSPGQAASNEQFF.

V gene TRBV5-6 combines with J gene TRBJ1-5; D gene uncertain. Germline V lookup: CDR1 SGHDT, CDR2 YYEEEE. This CDR3 spans 14 amino acids. V lost 3 bases, J lost 2 bases, and 9 bases lay in between. This CDR3 reads CASSSGSGNQPQHF. The CDR3 nucleotides are TGTGCCAGCAGCTCGGGATCAGGCAATCAGCCCCAGCATTTT.

Many counts were recorded for this clonotype. The V and J genes are TRBV6-4 and TRBJ2-2; tentative D call: TRBD1 (5 bases). The V and J ends lost 2 bases and 1 base respectively, with 5 bases between them. CDR3 size: 14 residues. Germline CDR1 MRHNA, CDR2 SNTAGT. CDR3 coding DNA: TGTGCCAGCAGTGACACAGGGAACACCGGGGAGCTGTTTTTT. This encodes CASSDTGNTGELFF.

A few counts support this clonotype. The rearrangement links TRBV6-1 to TRBJ1-5, with TRBD1 matching 8 bases. The germline V gene has CDR1 MNHNS and CDR2 SASEGT. This CDR3 is built from 16 residues. Trimming at V came to 5 bases and at J to 6 bases, leaving 12 bases not matched to a gene. The CDR3 reads CASSPGGQGKSQPQHF. The CDR3 nucleotides are TGTGCCAGCAGTCCCGGCGGACAGGGTAAGTCTCAGCCCCAGCATTTT.